This is a list of T cell receptor beta chains from one sample in a study of CD4 T cells in relation to SARS-CoV-2 and coronaviruses. Measured with immunoSEQ multiplex PCR; TCRdb has only the in-frame clones, and not every one. The sample has some 65,000 clones, 85% to 90% seen once; the top ten hold 1.6%. What was sequenced was memory CD4+ T cells from PBMCs. The source of these receptors is a human donor in good health. The CDR3 runs from the conserved cysteine through the conserved F or W. The order of the fields is D gene, V gene, clone size, J gene, CDR3 DNA, CDR3 protein. D genes are given only for firm matches. Rows may omit the clone size; those that give it use once, few, many or a size class.

TRBD2	TRBV9	-	TRBJ2-5	TGTGCCAGCAGCCCGGCTAGGCTAGCGGGGGGAGAGACCCAGTACTTC	CASSPARLAGGETQYF
-	TRBV28	-	TRBJ1-2	TGTGCCAGCAGTTCACCTGGGGCCTATGGCTACACCTTC	CASSSPGAYGYTF
-	TRBV3-1/TRBV3-2	-	TRBJ1-4	TGTGCCAGCAGCCAAGGGAGCAGCGGGAGTGAAAAACTGTTTTTT	CASSQGSSGSEKLFF
-	TRBV29-1	-	TRBJ2-5	TGCAGCGTGAAAAGCAATACAAGAGACACCCAGTACTTC	CSVKSNTRDTQYF
-	TRBV3-1/TRBV3-2	-	TRBJ2-2	TGTGCCAGCAGCCAAGAGTGGGGGCTCGGGGAGCTGTTTTTT	CASSQEWGLGELFF
TRBD2	TRBV5-1	-	TRBJ2-2	TGCGCCAGCAGCTCGGGACTAGCGGGAGTGGGGCGTACCACCGGGGAGCTGTTTTTT	CASSSGLAGVGRTTGELFF
TRBD1	TRBV11-2	once	TRBJ1-4	TGTGCCAGCAGCCGGGGACAGGGGGCGGCCGGTGAAAAACTGTTTTTT	CASSRGQGAAGEKLFF
TRBD2	TRBV2	once	TRBJ2-5	TGTGCCAGCATGACTAGCGGGGAGACCCAGTACTTC	CASMTSGETQYF
TRBD1	TRBV19	few	TRBJ1-6	TGTGCCAGTAGTATCGGCACAGGGGGCTTGTATTCACCCCTCCACTTT	CASSIGTGGLYSPLHF
TRBD1	TRBV18	-	TRBJ1-1	TGTGCCAGCTCACCATCAACAGGGGCGGGGGAGACTGAAGCTTTCTTT	CASSPSTGAGETEAFF
-	TRBV2	-	TRBJ1-1	TGTGCCAGCAGTTACAGGGAGTACACTGAAGCTTTCTTT	CASSYREYTEAFF
-	TRBV25-1	-	TRBJ1-1	TGTGCCAGCAGTGCCCCGGGACGGAGATCGGAAGCTTTCTTT	CASSAPGRRSEAFF
TRBD2	TRBV13	-	TRBJ2-7	TGTGCCAGCAGCAAACTAGCGGGGTACGAGCAGTACTTC	CASSKLAGYEQYF
-	TRBV2	once	TRBJ1-2	TGTGCCAGCAGTGCTTCACCCGGATCGAGCGGCTACACCTTC	CASSASPGSSGYTF
TRBD2	TRBV5-1	-	TRBJ2-7	TGCGCCAGCAGCTTCGGGACTAGCGGGTCGAGCTACGAGCAGTACTTC	CASSFGTSGSSYEQYF
-	TRBV2	-	TRBJ2-5	TGTGCCAGCAGTGAGCAACAGGGTTGGGAGACCCAGTACTTC	CASSEQQGWETQYF
-	TRBV7-3	-	TRBJ2-1	TGTGCCAGCAGCCCTTCGACTCTCCCCCCTAATGAGCAGTTCTTC	CASSPSTLPPNEQFF
TRBD2	TRBV5-1	-	TRBJ2-5	TGCGCCAGCAGCCCCCGACTAGCGGGAGAGACCCAGTACTTC	CASSPRLAGETQYF
-	TRBV6-2/TRBV6-3	-	TRBJ1-4	TGTGCCAGCAGTTACTCGTCCGGGCGCGCCAATGAAAAACTGTTTTTT	CASSYSSGRANEKLFF
TRBD2	TRBV19	-	TRBJ2-1	TGTGCCAGTAGTAGACTAGCGGGGGTAGGGTATGAGCAGTTCTTC	CASSRLAGVGYEQFF
-	TRBV24-1	-	TRBJ2-3	TGTGCCACCAGTGATTTGGGGGGATCAGATACGCAGTATTTT	CATSDLGGSDTQYF
TRBD2	TRBV7-3	-	TRBJ2-1	TGTGCCAGCAGCAGGGGACTAGCGGAGTACAATGAGCAGTTCTTC	CASSRGLAEYNEQFF
-	TRBV5-4	-	TRBJ1-4	TGTGCCAGCAGCTTGAGTTTAGGGCAGCTTAAGAATGAAAAACTGTTTTTT	CASSLSLGQLKNEKLFF
-	TRBV7-2	-	TRBJ1-2	TGTGCCAGCAGCTTATTTACAGCAATAAACTATGGCTACACCTTC	CASSLFTAINYGYTF
TRBD2	TRBV24-1	-	TRBJ2-1	TGTGCCACCAGTGATTTAAGACTAGCGGGAGGCGGCAATGAGCAGTTCTTC	CATSDLRLAGGGNEQFF
TRBD2	TRBV28	-	TRBJ2-1	TGTGCCTCTATTCCGGGACTAGCGGGAAACAATGAGCAGTTCTTC	CASIPGLAGNNEQFF
-	TRBV28	-	TRBJ1-1	TGTGCCAGCATTAAAAACCAGGGGACTGAAGCTTTCTTT	CASIKNQGTEAFF
-	TRBV29-1	-	TRBJ1-2	TGCAGCGTGATAAACGGGGACAACTTGGGTGGCTACACCTTC	CSVINGDNLGGYTF